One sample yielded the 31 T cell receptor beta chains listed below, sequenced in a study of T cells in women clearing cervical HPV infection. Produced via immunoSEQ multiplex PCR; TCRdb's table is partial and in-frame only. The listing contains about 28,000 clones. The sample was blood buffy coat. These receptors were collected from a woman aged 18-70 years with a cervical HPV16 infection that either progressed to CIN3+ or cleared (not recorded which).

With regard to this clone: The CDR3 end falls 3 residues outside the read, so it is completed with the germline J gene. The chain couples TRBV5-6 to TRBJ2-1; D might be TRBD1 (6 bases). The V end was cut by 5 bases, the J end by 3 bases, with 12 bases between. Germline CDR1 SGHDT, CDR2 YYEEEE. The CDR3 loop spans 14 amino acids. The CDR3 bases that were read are TGTGCCAGCAGTTGGAAGACAGGCTACAATGAG. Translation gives CASSWKTGYNE. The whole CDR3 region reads CASSWKTGYNEQFF.

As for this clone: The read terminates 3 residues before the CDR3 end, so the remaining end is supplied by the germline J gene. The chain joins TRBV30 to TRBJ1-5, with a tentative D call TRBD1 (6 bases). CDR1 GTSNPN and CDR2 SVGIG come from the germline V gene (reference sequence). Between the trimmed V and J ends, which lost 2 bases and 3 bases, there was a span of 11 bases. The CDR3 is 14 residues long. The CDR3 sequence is CAWSRAGANQPQHF. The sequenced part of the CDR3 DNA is TGTGCCTGGAGTAGGGCAGGGGCCAATCAGCCC.

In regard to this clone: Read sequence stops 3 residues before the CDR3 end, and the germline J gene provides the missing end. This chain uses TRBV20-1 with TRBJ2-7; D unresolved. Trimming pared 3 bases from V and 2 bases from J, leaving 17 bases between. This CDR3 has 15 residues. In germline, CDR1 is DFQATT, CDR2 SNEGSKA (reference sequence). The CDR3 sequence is CSASSTSRFPYEQYF. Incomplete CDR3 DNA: TGCAGTGCTAGCTCAACCTCCAGGTTCCCCTACGAG.

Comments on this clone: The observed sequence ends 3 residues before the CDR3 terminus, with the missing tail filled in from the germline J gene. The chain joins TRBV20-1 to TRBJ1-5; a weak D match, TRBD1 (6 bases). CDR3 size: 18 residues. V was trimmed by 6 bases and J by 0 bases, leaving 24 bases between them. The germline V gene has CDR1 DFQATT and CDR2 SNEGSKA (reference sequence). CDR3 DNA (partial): TGCAGTGCCTACAAAGGGGGAAGGAGATCAGATAGCAATCAGCCC. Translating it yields CSAYKGGRRSDSNQP. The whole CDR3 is CSAYKGGRRSDSNQPQHF.

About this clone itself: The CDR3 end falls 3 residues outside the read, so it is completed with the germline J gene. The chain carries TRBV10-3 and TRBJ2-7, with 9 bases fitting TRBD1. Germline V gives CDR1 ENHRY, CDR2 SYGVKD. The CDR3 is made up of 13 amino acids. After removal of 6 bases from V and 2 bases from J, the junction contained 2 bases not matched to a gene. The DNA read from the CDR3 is TGTGCCATCAGCGGGACAGGGACCTACGAG. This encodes CAISGTGTYE. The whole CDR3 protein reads CAISGTGTYEQYF.

The sequenced CDR3 bases are TGTGCCTGGAACTTAAACAGGGGGCTC. This gives the protein CAWNLNRGL. The full CDR3 reads CAWNLNRGLYTF. The chain couples TRBV30 to TRBJ1-2, with 9 bases that match TRBD1. The observed sequence ends 3 residues before the CDR3 terminus, with the missing tail filled in from the germline J gene. Germline V gene lookup returns CDR1 GTSNPN and CDR2 SVGIG (reference sequence). CDR3 size: 12 residues.

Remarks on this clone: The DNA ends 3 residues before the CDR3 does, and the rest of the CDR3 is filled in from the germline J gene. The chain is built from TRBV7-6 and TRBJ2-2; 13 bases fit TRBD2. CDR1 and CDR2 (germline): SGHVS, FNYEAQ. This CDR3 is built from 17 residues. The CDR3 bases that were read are TGTGCCAGCAGCTGGGGACTAGCGGGGTCGGGGGCCAACGTG. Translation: CASSWGLAGSGANV. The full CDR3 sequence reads CASSWGLAGSGANVLFF.

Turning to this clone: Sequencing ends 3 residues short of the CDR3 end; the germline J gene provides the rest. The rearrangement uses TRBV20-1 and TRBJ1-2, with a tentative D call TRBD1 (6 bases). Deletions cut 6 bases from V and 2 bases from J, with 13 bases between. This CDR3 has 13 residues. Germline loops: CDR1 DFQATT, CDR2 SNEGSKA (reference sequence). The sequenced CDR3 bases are TGCAGTGCAAAACAGGGTACAAACTATGGC. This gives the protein CSAKQGTNYG. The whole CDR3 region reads CSAKQGTNYGYTF.

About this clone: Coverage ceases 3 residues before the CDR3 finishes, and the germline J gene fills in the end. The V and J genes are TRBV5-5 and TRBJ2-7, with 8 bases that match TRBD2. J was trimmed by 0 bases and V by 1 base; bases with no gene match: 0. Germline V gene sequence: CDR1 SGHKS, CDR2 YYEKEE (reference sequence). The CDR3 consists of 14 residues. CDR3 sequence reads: CASSLTSGSYEQYF. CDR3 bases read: TGTGCCAGCAGCTTGACTAGCGGCTCCTACGAG. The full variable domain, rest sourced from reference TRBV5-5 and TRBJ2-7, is DAGVTQSPTHLIKTRGQQVTLRCSPISGHKSVSWYQQVLGQGPQFIFQYYEKEERGRGNFPDRFSARQFPNYSSELNVNALLLGDSALYLCASSLTSGSYEQYFGPGTRLTVT.

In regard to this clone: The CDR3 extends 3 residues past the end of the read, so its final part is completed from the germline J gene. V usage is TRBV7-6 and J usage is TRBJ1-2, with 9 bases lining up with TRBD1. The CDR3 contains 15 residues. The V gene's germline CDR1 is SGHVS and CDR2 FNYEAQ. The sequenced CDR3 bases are TGTGCCAGCAGCTGGAATCGGGGACAGGGCGGGACC. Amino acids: CASSWNRGQGGT. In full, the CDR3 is CASSWNRGQGGTYTF.

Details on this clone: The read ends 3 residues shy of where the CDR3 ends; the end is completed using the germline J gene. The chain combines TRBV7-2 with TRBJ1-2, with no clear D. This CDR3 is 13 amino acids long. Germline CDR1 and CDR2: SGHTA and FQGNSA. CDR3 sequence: CASKGFGTDTYTF. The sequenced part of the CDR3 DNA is TGTGCCAGCAAGGGCTTTGGCACAGATACC.

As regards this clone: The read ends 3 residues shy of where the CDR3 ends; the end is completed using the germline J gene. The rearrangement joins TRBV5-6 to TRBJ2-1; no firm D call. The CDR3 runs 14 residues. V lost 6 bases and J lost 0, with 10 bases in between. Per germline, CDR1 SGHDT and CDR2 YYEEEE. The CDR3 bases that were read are TGTGCCAGCATCAGTCCTCCCTCCTACAATGAG. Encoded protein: CASISPPSYNE. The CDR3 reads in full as CASISPPSYNEQFF.

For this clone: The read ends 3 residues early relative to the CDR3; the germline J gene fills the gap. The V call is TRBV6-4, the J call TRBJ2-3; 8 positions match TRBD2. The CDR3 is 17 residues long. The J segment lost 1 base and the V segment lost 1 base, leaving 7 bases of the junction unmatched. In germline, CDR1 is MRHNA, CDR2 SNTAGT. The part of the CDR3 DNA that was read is TGTGCCAGCAGTGACTACCGGGGGGGGGCGGGCACAGATACG. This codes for CASSDYRGGAGTDT. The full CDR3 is CASSDYRGGAGTDTQYF.

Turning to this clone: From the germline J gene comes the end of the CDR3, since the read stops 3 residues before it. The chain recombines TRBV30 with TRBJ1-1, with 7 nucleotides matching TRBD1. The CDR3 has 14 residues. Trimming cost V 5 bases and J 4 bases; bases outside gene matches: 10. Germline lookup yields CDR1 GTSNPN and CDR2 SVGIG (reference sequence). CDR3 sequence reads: CAWLDRGGPTEAFF. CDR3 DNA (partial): TGTGCCTGGTTGGACCGAGGGGGCCCCACTGAA.

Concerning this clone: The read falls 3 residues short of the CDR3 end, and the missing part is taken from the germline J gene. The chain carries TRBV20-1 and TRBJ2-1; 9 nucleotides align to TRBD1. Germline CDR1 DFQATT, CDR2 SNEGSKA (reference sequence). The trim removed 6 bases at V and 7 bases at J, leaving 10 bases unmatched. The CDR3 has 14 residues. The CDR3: CSARDRAKGNEQFF. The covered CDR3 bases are TGCAGTGCGAGGGACAGGGCAAAAGGGAATGAG.

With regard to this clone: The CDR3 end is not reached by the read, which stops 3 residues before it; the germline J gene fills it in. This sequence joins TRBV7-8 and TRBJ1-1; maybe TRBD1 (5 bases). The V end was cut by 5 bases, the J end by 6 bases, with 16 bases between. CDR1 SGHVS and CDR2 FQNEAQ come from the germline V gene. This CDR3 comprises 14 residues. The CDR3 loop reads CASSPRGGDAEAFF. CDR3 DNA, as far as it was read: TGTGCCAGCAGCCCCCGGGGGGGGGACGCTGAA.

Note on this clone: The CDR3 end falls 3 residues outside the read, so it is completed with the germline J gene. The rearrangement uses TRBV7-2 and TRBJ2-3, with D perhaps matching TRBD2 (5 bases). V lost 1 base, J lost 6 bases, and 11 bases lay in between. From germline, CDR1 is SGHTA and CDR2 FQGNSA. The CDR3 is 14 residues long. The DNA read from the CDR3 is TGTGCCAGCAGCTTAGGCCTAGCCCCCGATACG. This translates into CASSLGLAPDT. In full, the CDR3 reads CASSLGLAPDTQYF.

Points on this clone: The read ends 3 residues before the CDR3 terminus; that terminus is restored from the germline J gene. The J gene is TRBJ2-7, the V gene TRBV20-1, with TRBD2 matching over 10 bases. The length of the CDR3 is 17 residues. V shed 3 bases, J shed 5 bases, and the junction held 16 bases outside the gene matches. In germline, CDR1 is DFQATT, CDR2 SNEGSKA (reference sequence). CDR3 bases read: TGCAGTGCTAGCCCCGCGGGTCTAGCGGGAGAAGGGAACGAG. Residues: CSASPAGLAGEGNE. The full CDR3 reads CSASPAGLAGEGNEQYF.

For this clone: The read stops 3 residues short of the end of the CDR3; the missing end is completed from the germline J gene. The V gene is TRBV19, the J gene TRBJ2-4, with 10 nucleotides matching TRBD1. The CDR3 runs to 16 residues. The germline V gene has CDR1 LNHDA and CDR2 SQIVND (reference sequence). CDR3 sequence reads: CASSTKRQGALRGQYF. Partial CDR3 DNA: TGTGCCAGTAGTACAAAAAGACAGGGGGCGCTGAGGGGT.

CDR3 bases read: TGTGCTAGTGGTTTGGTGGGGGCAAGCTCCTACAATGAG. This gives the protein CASGLVGASSYNE. The full CDR3 protein is CASGLVGASSYNEQFF. The chain recombines TRBV12-5 with TRBJ2-1; D may be TRBD1 (6 bases). The CDR3 goes on 3 residues after the read ends, and that part is filled in from the germline J gene. Germline CDR1 and CDR2: LGHNT and FRNRAP. The V gene lost 0 bases and the J gene lost 0 bases, with 9 bases spanning the gap. The CDR3 covers 16 residues.

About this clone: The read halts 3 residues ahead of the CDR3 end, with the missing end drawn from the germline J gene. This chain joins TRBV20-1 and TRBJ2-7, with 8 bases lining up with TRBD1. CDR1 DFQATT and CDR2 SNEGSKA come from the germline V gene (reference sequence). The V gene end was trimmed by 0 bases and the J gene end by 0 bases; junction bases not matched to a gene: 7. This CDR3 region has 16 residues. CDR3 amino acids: CSARDQKTGGSYEQYF. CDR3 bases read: TGCAGTGCTAGAGATCAGAAAACAGGGGGCTCCTACGAG.

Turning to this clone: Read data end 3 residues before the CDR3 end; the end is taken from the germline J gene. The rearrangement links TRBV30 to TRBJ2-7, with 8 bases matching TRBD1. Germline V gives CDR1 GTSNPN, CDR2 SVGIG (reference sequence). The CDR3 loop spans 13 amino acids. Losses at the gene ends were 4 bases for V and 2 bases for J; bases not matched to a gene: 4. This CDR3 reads CAWTGGYPYEQYF. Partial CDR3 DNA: TGTGCCTGGACAGGGGGCTACCCCTACGAG. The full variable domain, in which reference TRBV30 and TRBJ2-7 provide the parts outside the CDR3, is SQTIHQWPATLVQPVGSPLSLECTVEGTSNPNLYWYRQAAGRGLQLLFYSVGIGQISSEVPQNLSASRPQDRQFILSSKKLLLSDSGFYLCAWTGGYPYEQYFGPGTRLTVT.

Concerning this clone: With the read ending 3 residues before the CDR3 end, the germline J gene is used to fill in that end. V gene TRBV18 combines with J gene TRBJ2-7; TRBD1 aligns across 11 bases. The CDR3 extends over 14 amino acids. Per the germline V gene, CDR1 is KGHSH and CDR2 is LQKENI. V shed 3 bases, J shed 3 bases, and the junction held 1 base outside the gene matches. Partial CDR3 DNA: TGTGCCAGCTCACCGGGACAGGGGGTCTACGAG. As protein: CASSPGQGVYE. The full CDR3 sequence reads CASSPGQGVYEQYF.

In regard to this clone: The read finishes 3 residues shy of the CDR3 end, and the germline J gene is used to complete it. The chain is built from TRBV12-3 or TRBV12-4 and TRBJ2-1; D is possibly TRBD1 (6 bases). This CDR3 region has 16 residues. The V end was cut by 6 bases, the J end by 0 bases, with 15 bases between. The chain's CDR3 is CASSPGQFSSYNEQFF. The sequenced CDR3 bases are TGTGCCAGCAGCCCTGGACAGTTTAGCTCCTACAATGAG.

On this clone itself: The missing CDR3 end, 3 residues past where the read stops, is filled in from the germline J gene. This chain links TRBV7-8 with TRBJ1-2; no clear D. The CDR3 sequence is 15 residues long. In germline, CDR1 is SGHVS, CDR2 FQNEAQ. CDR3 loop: CASTLRWQTTDTYTF. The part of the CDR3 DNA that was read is TGTGCCAGCACCTTGAGATGGCAAACCACAGATACC.

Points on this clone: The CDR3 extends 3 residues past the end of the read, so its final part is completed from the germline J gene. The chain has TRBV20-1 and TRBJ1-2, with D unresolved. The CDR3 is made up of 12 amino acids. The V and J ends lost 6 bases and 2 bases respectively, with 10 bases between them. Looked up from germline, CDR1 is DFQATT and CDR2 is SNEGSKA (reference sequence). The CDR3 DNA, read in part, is TGCAGTGCGCGAACAGAGAACTATGGC. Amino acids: CSARTENYG. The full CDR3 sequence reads CSARTENYGYTF.

CDR3 loop: CSVQQGARGDGNQPQHF. The sequenced part of the CDR3 DNA is TGCAGTGTTCAGCAGGGGGCGCGAGGCGATGGCAATCAGCCC. This chain links TRBV20-1 with TRBJ1-5; 8 positions agree with TRBD1. The read ends 3 residues before the CDR3 terminus; that terminus is restored from the germline J gene. The length of the CDR3 is 17 residues. V lost 7 bases and J lost 2; bases outside the gene matches: 16. Germline V gene data show CDR1 as DFQATT and CDR2 as SNEGSKA (reference sequence).

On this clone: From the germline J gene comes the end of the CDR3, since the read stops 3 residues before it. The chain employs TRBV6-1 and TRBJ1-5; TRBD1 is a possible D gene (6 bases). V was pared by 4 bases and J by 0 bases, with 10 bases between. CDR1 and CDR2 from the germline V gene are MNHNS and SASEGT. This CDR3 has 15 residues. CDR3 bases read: TGTGCCAGCAGTGTCAGACAGGTTAGCAATCAGCCC. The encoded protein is CASSVRQVSNQP. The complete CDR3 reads CASSVRQVSNQPQHF.

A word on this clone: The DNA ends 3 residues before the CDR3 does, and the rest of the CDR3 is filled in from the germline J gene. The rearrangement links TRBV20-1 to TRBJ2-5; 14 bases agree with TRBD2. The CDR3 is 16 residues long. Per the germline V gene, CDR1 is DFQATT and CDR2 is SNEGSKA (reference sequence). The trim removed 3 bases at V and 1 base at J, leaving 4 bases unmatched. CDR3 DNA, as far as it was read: TGCAGTGCTAGTCGGACTAGCGGGGGGTCCCAAGAGACC. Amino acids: CSASRTSGGSQET. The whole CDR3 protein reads CSASRTSGGSQETQYF.

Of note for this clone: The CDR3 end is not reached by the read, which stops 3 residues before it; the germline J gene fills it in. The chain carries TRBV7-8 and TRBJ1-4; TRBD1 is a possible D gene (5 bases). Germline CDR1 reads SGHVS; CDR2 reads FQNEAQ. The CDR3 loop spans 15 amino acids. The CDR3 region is CATRDSGTGNSPLFF. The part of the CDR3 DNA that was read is TGTGCCACCCGAGACTCCGGGACTGGTAATTCACCA.

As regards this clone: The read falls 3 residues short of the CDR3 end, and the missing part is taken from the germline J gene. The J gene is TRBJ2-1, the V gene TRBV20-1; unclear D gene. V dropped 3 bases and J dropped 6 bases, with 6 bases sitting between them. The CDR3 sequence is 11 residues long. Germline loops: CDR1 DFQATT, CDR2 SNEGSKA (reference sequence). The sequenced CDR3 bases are TGCAGTGCTAGCCAGTCCAATGAG. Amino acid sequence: CSASQSNE. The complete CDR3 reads CSASQSNEQFF.